These 28 T cell receptor beta chains came from one sample sequenced in a study of OX40 agonist ivuxolimab in advanced cancers. TCRdb's table, derived via immunoSEQ multiplex PCR, lists solely in-frame clones and lacks some. The table has some 73,000 clones, almost 90% seen once. The material was CD4+ or CD8+ T cells sorted from blood, obtained in a trial of the OX40 agonist ivuxolimab. The receptor source for this set is an adult with an advanced solid tumor such as melanoma, head and neck, liver or kidney cancer.

CDR3 coding DNA: TGTGCCAGCAGCCCCGGACAGGTGCTTGGCTACACCTTC. Its protein is CASSPGQVLGYTF. The chain has TRBV7-9 and TRBJ1-2; 7 bases fit TRBD1. CDR1 is SEHNR, CDR2 FQNEAQ, per germline (reference sequence). The CDR3 extends over 13 amino acids. Losses at the gene ends were 5 bases for V and 7 bases for J; bases not matched to a gene: 7.

The J gene is TRBJ2-3, the V gene TRBV6-4; TRBD2 matches 8 bases. Germline V CDR1 and CDR2: MRHNA, SNTAGT. V dropped 2 bases and J dropped 4; count of bases not matched to a gene: 8. This CDR3 has 16 residues. CDR3 amino acids: CASSDLIGGAPDTQYF. The DNA of the CDR3 is TGTGCCAGCAGTGACCTTATCGGGGGGGCTCCAGATACGCAGTATTTT.

The J gene is TRBJ1-5, the V gene TRBV2; D unresolved. The V gene lost 6 bases and the J gene lost 4 bases, with 7 bases spanning the gap. Germline CDR1 and CDR2: SNHLY and FYNNEI. This CDR3 is built from 12 residues. The CDR3 reads CASRDLNQPQHF. The CDR3 coding sequence is TGTGCCAGCAGGGATTTGAATCAGCCCCAGCATTTT.

The chain recombines TRBV9 with TRBJ2-3, with 13 bases fitting TRBD2. V was pared by 3 bases and J by 6 bases, with 7 bases of the junction left unmatched. The CDR3 length is 16 residues. Germline lookup yields CDR1 SGDLS and CDR2 YYNGEE. DNA for the CDR3: TGTGCCAGCAGCGCCCGACTAGCGGGAGGTTACGATACGCAGTATTTT. Translating gives CASSARLAGGYDTQYF.

V is TRBV5-6 and J is TRBJ2-1; maybe TRBD1 (5 bases). V was pared by 4 bases and J by 5 bases, with 13 bases between. This CDR3 is 14 amino acids long. Germline V CDR1 and CDR2: SGHDT, YYEEEE. CDR3 in amino acids: CASSKNRLNNEQFF. As DNA, the CDR3 is TGTGCCAGCAGCAAGAACAGGTTGAACAATGAGCAGTTCTTC.

The chain uses TRBV2 and TRBJ2-1, with 10 bases matching TRBD1. The germline gives CDR1 SNHLY, CDR2 FYNNEI. This CDR3 is 15 amino acids long. Unmatched junction bases numbered 5, after V lost 6 bases and J lost 3 bases. DNA of the CDR3: TGTGCCAGCAGCCCCGGACAGGGGGGCTACAATGAGCAGTTCTTC. This encodes CASSPGQGGYNEQFF.

A word on this clone: Other nucleotide sequences from this sample produce the same CDR3. This chain uses TRBV7-2 with TRBJ2-7; no clear D gene. Germline V gives CDR1 SGHTA, CDR2 FQGNSA. The CDR3 totals 12 residues. Trimming removed 3 bases at V and 0 bases at J, with 3 bases between. CDR3 amino acids: CASSLSSYEQYF. CDR3 DNA: TGTGCCAGCAGCTTGTCCTCCTACGAGCAGTACTTC.

The chain uses TRBV6-5 and TRBJ1-1; D is perhaps TRBD1 (5 bases). The ends were cut back, 0 bases at V and 2 bases at J, with 10 bases in the middle. Germline CDR1 and CDR2: MNHEY and SVGAGI. The CDR3 covers 15 residues. The CDR3 bases are TGTGCCAGCAGTTACTCCAGGGTCAGAAACACTGAAGCTTTCTTT. As protein: CASSYSRVRNTEAFF.

The chain couples TRBV9 to TRBJ2-3, with TRBD2 matching over 8 bases. Germline CDR1 SGDLS, CDR2 YYNGEE. CDR3 length equals 17 residues. V lost 0 bases, J lost 5 bases, and 11 bases stayed unmatched. The CDR3 reads CASSVEHTGGPRDTQYF. CDR3 DNA sequence: TGTGCCAGCAGCGTAGAACACACGGGGGGGCCGAGAGATACGCAGTATTTT.

The chain recombines TRBV28 with TRBJ1-2; 11 positions agree with TRBD1. The CDR3 sequence is 14 residues long. Germline loops: CDR1 MDHEN, CDR2 SYDVKM. The V and J ends lost 6 bases and 4 bases, in that order; junction bases with no gene match: 4. The CDR3 loop reads CASRRDRGGYGYTF. CDR3 nucleotides: TGTGCCAGCAGACGGGACAGGGGGGGCTATGGCTACACCTTC.

The chain couples TRBV7-2 to TRBJ2-3, with D possibly matching TRBD2 (5 bases). V was pared by 0 bases and J by 3 bases, with 13 bases between. There are 16 residues in the CDR3. Germline loops: CDR1 SGHTA, CDR2 FQGNSA. The CDR3 spells CASSLARGRRTDTQYF. In nucleotides, the CDR3 is TGTGCCAGCAGCTTAGCCCGTGGAAGGAGGACAGATACGCAGTATTTT.

The CDR3 nucleotides are TGTGCCAGAAGCTTGGACCCGATCTACGAGCAGTACTTC. Protein sequence: CARSLDPIYEQYF. The chain couples TRBV5-3 to TRBJ2-7; D gene unclear. TRBV5-3 is an ORF for which the function is uncertain. V shed 0 bases and J shed 3 bases, with 7 bases lying between them. The CDR3 runs to 13 residues.

The chain couples TRBV28 to TRBJ1-5; tentative D call: TRBD1 (5 bases). The V end was cut by 3 bases, the J end by 5 bases, with 20 bases between. Germline V lookup: CDR1 MDHEN, CDR2 SYDVKM. CDR3 size: 17 residues. CDR3 in DNA: TGTGCCAGCAGTTTGCCTGCGGGGGGAAGGCTTGATCAGCCCCAGCATTTT. Its protein is CASSLPAGGRLDQPQHF.

The chain recombines TRBV11-2 with TRBJ2-2; D may be TRBD1 (7 bases). Trimming took 3 bases from V and 0 from J, leaving 11 bases between them. This CDR3 region has 16 residues. Germline values: CDR1 SGHAT, CDR2 FQNNGV. CDR3: CASSFGGGPNTGELFF. The CDR3 DNA is TGTGCCAGCAGCTTTGGAGGGGGCCCGAACACCGGGGAGCTGTTTTTT.

The chain has TRBV28 and TRBJ1-3; 10 positions match TRBD1. CDR1 is MDHEN, CDR2 SYDVKM, per germline. The CDR3 totals 16 residues. Germline trimming cut 5 bases from V and 3 bases from J; bases unmatched to any gene: 7. The CDR3 is CASSPRRTGGGNTIYF. The CDR3 DNA reads TGTGCCAGCAGTCCCCGGCGGACAGGGGGTGGAAACACCATATATTTT.

The chain couples TRBV13 to TRBJ2-1; 9 positions agree with TRBD2. There are 21 residues in the CDR3. The trim removed 5 bases at V and 0 bases at J, leaving 20 bases unmatched. The germline V gene has CDR1 PRHDT and CDR2 FYEKMQ (reference sequence). CDR3 nucleotides: TGTGCCAGCAGCCAAGTATTTAGCGGGAGATTGTCCGAGAGCTCCTACAATGAGCAGTTCTTC. Its protein is CASSQVFSGRLSESSYNEQFF.

A single count supports this clone. V gene TRBV6-5 combines with J gene TRBJ1-2, with no clear D. The germline V gene encodes CDR1 MNHEY and CDR2 SVGAGI. Between the trimmed V and J ends, which lost 2 bases and 8 bases, there was a span of 15 bases. This CDR3 has 14 residues. Written as DNA, the CDR3 is TGTGCCAGCAGTTACGCCGGGGATCTAGGGGGCTACACCTTC. Its protein is CASSYAGDLGGYTF.

This clone appeared once. V is TRBV4-2 and J is TRBJ2-3, with 7 positions matching TRBD2. Trimming at V came to 4 bases and at J to 2 bases, leaving 9 bases not matched to a gene. This CDR3 has 16 residues. Germline assignment: CDR1 LGHNA and CDR2 YNFKEQ. Here the CDR3 reads CASSRGGGAITDTQYF. The CDR3, as DNA: TGTGCCAGCAGCCGCGGCGGGGGAGCGATCACAGATACGCAGTATTTT.

A word on this clone: The sample holds other DNA sequences that translate to the same CDR3. V usage is TRBV5-6 and J usage is TRBJ2-6, with unresolved D. The V end lost 2 bases, the J end lost 0 bases, and 6 bases lay between the germline ends. The CDR3 has 15 residues. Germline V lookup: CDR1 SGHDT, CDR2 YYEEEE. As DNA, the CDR3 is TGTGCCAGCAGCTTTTCGCCCTCTGGGGCCAACGTCCTGACTTTC. Its protein is CASSFSPSGANVLTF.

The gene calls are TRBV5-1 and TRBJ2-7; D is unresolved. The CDR3 has 13 amino acids. Between the trimmed V and J ends, which lost 1 base and 0 bases, there was a span of 5 bases. Germline V CDR1 and CDR2: SGHRS, YFSETQ. CDR3 nucleotide sequence: TGCGCCAGCAGCTTGACCGACTCCTACGAGCAGTACTTC. Residues: CASSLTDSYEQYF.

V and J are TRBV7-9 and TRBJ2-1; 7 nucleotides line up with TRBD2. Germline values: CDR1 SEHNR, CDR2 FQNEAQ (reference sequence). The CDR3 has 14 residues. V lost 4 bases and J lost 3; bases outside the gene matches: 3. The CDR3 spells CASSSVAGYNEQFF. The DNA of the CDR3 is TGTGCCAGCAGCTCCGTAGCGGGCTACAATGAGCAGTTCTTC.

This chain links TRBV15 with TRBJ2-1; 8 bases match TRBD2. The CDR3 runs to 16 residues. Germline V CDR1 and CDR2: LNHNV, YYDKDF (reference sequence). V gave up 0 bases and J gave up 5 bases; unmatched junction bases: 6. CDR3 loop: CATSRDILAADNEQFF. The CDR3 nucleotides read TGTGCCACCAGCAGAGATATACTAGCGGCCGACAATGAGCAGTTCTTC.

J is TRBJ1-1 and V is TRBV5-1; 7 bases fit TRBD1. CDR1 is SGHRS, CDR2 YFSETQ, per germline. V lost 0 bases, J lost 0 bases, and 8 bases stayed unmatched. This CDR3 spans 17 amino acids. The CDR3 spells CASSLVGGGSVNTEAFF. CDR3 nucleotides: TGCGCCAGCAGCTTGGTTGGAGGGGGCTCGGTGAACACTGAAGCTTTCTTT.

The CDR3 is CASSLRQVSGNYGYTF. CDR3 nucleotides: TGTGCCAGCAGCTTGCGACAAGTTTCAGGCAACTATGGCTACACCTTC. This chain joins TRBV5-6 and TRBJ1-2; D uncertain. With 1 base removed from V and 2 bases from J, the gap between germline ends came to 15 bases. The CDR3 extends over 16 amino acids. In germline, CDR1 is SGHDT, CDR2 YYEEEE.

The rearrangement joins TRBV5-4 to TRBJ2-1; TRBD2 is a possible D gene (6 bases). V was shortened by 0 bases and J by 4 bases, with 17 bases between the two germline ends. CDR1 and CDR2 from the germline V gene are SGHNT and YYREEE (reference sequence). This CDR3 is 17 amino acids long. CDR3 nucleotide sequence: TGTGCCAGCAGCTTGGCTCTATTGGGACTCGGGTACAATGAGCAGTTCTTC. Protein: CASSLALLGLGYNEQFF. The full variable domain, with the rest looked up from reference TRBV5-4 and TRBJ2-1, is ETGVTQSPTHLIKTRGQQVTLRCSSQSGHNTVSWYQQALGQGPQFIFQYYREEENGRGNFPPRFSGLQFPNYSSELNVNALELDDSALYLCASSLALLGLGYNEQFFGPGTRLTVL.

The rearrangement uses TRBV6-1 and TRBJ1-6; the D gene is possibly TRBD1 (5 bases). CDR3 size: 14 residues. V gave up 8 bases and J gave up 0 bases, with 8 bases separating them. The V gene's germline CDR1 is MNHNS and CDR2 SASEGT. This CDR3 is CASGGGSYNSPLHF. CDR3 bases: TGTGCCAGCGGGGGGGGCTCCTATAATTCACCCCTCCACTTT.

The table lists this clone with a count of one. The chain uses TRBV5-1 and TRBJ2-7; no reliable D call. Germline-derived CDR1 and CDR2 are SGHRS and YFSETQ. V lost 1 base and J lost 3, with 11 bases in between. The CDR3 contains 14 residues. In nucleotides, the CDR3 is TGCGCCAGCAGCTTGACGTATGCAAACTACGAGCAGTACTTC. It codes for CASSLTYANYEQYF.

This chain joins TRBV30 and TRBJ1-2, with TRBD1 matching over 7 bases. V lost 2 bases, J lost 8 bases, and 5 bases stayed unmatched. The CDR3 has 12 residues. Germline V lookup: CDR1 GTSNPN, CDR2 SVGIG (reference sequence). Here the CDR3 reads CAWSTRGPGYTF. The CDR3 DNA reads TGTGCCTGGAGTACAAGGGGGCCGGGCTACACCTTC.